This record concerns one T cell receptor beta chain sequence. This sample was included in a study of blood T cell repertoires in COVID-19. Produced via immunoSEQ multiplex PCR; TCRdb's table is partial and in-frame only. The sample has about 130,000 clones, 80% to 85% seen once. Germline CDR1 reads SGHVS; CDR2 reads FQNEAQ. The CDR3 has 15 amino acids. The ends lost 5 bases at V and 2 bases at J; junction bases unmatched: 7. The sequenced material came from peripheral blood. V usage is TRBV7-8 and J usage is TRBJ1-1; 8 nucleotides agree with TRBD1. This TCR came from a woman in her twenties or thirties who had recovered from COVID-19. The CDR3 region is CASSGGTGDNTEAFF. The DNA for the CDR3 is TGTGCCAGCAGCGGGGGGACAGGCGATAACACTGAAGCTTTCTTT. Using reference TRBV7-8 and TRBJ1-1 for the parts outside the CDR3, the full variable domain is GAGVSQSPRYKVAKRGQDVALRCDPISGHVSLFWYQQALGQGPEFLTYFQNEAQLDKSGLPSDRFFAERPEGSVSTLKIQRTQQEDSAVYLCASSGGTGDNTEAFFGQGTRLTVV.